Following are 12 T cell receptor beta chains from one sample sequenced in a study of metastatic and nonmetastatic thyroid tumors. All patients were untreated before thyroid surgery. TCRdb redid the clone calls on the PCR reads using MiXCR. The data hold about 20,000 clones, with approximately 24% observed a single time. The specimen was tumor tissue. The receptors here all came from a female donor with papillary thyroid cancer or a benign thyroid nodule (not recorded which). Some clones in this sample may be carry-over from other donors' samples.

This clone counts as medium-sized (0.01 to 0.1%). The chain is built from TRBV7-2 and TRBJ2-2, with D uncertain. Trimming removed 0 bases from V and 5 bases from J, with 16 bases in between. There are 17 residues in the CDR3. The germline gives CDR1 SGHTA, CDR2 FQGNSA. The CDR3 loop is CASSLAAQQANTGELFF. The CDR3 DNA reads as TGTGCCAGCAGCTTAGCGGCCCAGCAGGCCAATACCGGGGAGCTGTTTTTT.

The V gene is TRBV7-3, the J gene TRBJ2-1; TRBD2 agrees at 9 bases. Looked up from germline, CDR1 is SGHTA and CDR2 is FQGTGA. The trim removed 1 base at V and 0 bases at J, leaving 4 bases unmatched. The CDR3 has 17 residues. CDR3 coding DNA: TGTGCCAGCAGCTTAATGACTAGCGGAGGCTCCTACAATGAGCAGTTCTTC. Translating gives CASSLMTSGGSYNEQFF.

This clone occurred a few times. This chain joins TRBV11-2 and TRBJ2-7; the match to TRBD2 covers 8 bases. CDR3 length: 16 residues. In germline, CDR1 is SGHAT, CDR2 FQNNGV. J was trimmed by 1 base and V by 5 bases; bases with no gene match: 10. CDR3 sequence: CASSPGGVAGSYEQYF. For the CDR3, the DNA is TGTGCCAGCAGCCCGGGGGGGGTAGCGGGGTCCTACGAGCAGTACTTC.

This clone appeared many times. V is TRBV9 and J is TRBJ2-1, with 10 bases identical to TRBD2. The CDR3 length is 17 residues. Germline CDR1 reads SGDLS; CDR2 reads YYNGEE. The ends lost 0 bases at V and 7 bases at J; junction bases unmatched: 10. CDR3 sequence (DNA): TGTGCCAGCAGCGTAGGAGGAGCTAGCGGGAGTTATAATGAGCAGTTCTTC. Translating gives CASSVGGASGSYNEQFF.

This chain connects TRBV12-3 or TRBV12-4 to TRBJ1-6; 8 bases line up with TRBD1. The V segment lost 5 bases and the J segment 4 bases; nucleotides outside the gene matches: 4. This CDR3 region has 15 residues. CDR3 sequence reads: CASSADRGYNSPLHF. CDR3 nucleotide sequence: TGTGCCAGCAGTGCCGACAGGGGTTATAATTCACCCCTCCACTTT.

The genes are TRBV6-2 or TRBV6-3 and TRBJ1-5; D may be TRBD1 (5 bases). The ends were cut back, 2 bases at V and 4 bases at J, with 24 bases in the middle. CDR1 is MNHEY, CDR2 SVGEGT, per germline. The CDR3 sequence is 19 residues long. The CDR3 reads CASSYVGTGSWAENQPQHF. The CDR3 nucleotides read TGTGCCAGCAGTTACGTCGGGACGGGGTCATGGGCCGAGAATCAGCCCCAGCATTTT.

The sample holds many counts of this clone. The chain uses TRBV7-6 and TRBJ2-3; D unresolved. CDR3 length: 12 amino acids. CDR1 is SGHVS and CDR2 is FNYEAQ in the germline V gene. V lost 1 base and J lost 5, with 4 bases in between. This CDR3 reads CASSLEGDTQYF. The CDR3 coding sequence is TGTGCCAGCAGCTTAGAAGGAGATACGCAGTATTTT.

This chain uses TRBV6-5 with TRBJ2-7; 9 nucleotides line up with TRBD1. The CDR3 covers 17 residues. Looked up from germline, CDR1 is MNHEY and CDR2 is SVGAGI. V lost 2 bases, J lost 2 bases, and 10 bases stayed unmatched. The CDR3 is CASSYEQGGTGPYEQYF. The DNA of the CDR3 is TGTGCCAGCAGTTACGAACAGGGGGGGACAGGGCCCTACGAGCAGTACTTC.

The gene calls are TRBV12-3 or TRBV12-4 and TRBJ2-3; TRBD1 matches 7 bases. This CDR3 is 16 amino acids long. V shed 5 bases and J 0 bases; nucleotides not matched to a gene: 8. The CDR3 bases are TGTGCCAGCAGTCGCAACAGGGGTCCTAGCACAGATACGCAGTATTTT. As protein: CASSRNRGPSTDTQYF.

The genes are TRBV4-2 and TRBJ1-4; D uncertain. Germline lookup yields CDR1 LGHNA and CDR2 YNFKEQ. This CDR3 has 14 amino acids. The ends were cut back, 1 base at V and 8 bases at J, with 11 bases in the middle. DNA of the CDR3: TGTGCCAGCAGCCAAGGTCAGATGGGAGAAAAACTGTTTTTT. It is translated as CASSQGQMGEKLFF.

This clone was seen a few times. This clone may be a read error of a much larger clone one base away. The chain uses TRBV28 and TRBJ2-7, with 7 bases that match TRBD1. CDR1 and CDR2 (germline): MDHEN, SYDVKM. V lost 6 bases to trimming and J lost 5 bases; unmatched junction nucleotides: 16. This CDR3 has 16 residues. The CDR3 here is CASSPTKTGLYNEQYF. The DNA of the CDR3 is TGTGCCAGCAGCCCCACCAAGACAGGGCTGTACAACGAGCAGTACTTC.

By share of the sample, this clone is medium-sized. In nucleotides, the CDR3 is TGTGCCAGCAGATCGTTAGAGTATGGCTACACCTTC. Protein product: CASRSLEYGYTF. The rearrangement uses TRBV2 and TRBJ1-2; unclear D gene. CDR1 is SNHLY, CDR2 FYNNEI, per germline. This CDR3 has 12 residues. V gave up 6 bases and J gave up 5 bases, with 10 bases separating them.